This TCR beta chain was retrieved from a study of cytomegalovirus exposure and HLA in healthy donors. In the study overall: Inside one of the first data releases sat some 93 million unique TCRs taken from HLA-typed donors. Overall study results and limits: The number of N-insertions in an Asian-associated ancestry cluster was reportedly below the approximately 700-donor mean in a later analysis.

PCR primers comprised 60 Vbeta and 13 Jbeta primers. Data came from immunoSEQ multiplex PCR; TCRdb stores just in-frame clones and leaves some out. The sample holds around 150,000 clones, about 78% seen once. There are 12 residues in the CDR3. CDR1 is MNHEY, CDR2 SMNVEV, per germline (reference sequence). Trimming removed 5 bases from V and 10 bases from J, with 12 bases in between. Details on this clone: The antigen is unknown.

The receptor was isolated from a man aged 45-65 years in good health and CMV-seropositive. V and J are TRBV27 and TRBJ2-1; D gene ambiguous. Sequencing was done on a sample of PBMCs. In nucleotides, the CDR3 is TGTGCCAGCAGTCCACAACATGGCGAGCAGTTCTTC. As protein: CASSPQHGEQFF.